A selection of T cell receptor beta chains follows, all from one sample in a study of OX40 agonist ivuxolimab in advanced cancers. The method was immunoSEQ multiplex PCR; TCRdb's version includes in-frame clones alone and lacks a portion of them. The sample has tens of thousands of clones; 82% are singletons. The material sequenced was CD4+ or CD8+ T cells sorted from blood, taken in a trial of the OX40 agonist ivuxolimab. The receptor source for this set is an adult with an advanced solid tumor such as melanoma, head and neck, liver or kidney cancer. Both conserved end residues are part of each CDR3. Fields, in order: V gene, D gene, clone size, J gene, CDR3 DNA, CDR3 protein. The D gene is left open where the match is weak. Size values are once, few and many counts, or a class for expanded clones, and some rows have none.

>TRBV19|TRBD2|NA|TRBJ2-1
TGTGCCAGTATCCGGACTAGCGGTGGCAGGGGCTCCTACAATGAGCAGTTCTTC
CASIRTSGGRGSYNEQFF
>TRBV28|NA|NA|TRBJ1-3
TGTGTGGTCTCTGGAAACACCATATATTTT
CVVSGNTIYF
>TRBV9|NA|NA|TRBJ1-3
TGTGCCAGCAGCCCAGGGAGGGGAGGCACCATATATTTT
CASSPGRGGTIYF
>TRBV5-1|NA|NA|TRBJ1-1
TGCGCCAGCAGCTGGACAGAAGTGAACACTGAAGCTTTCTTT
CASSWTEVNTEAFF
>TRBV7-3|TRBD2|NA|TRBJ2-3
TGTGCCAGCAGCTTAGAACTAGCGACAGATACGCAGTATTTT
CASSLELATDTQYF
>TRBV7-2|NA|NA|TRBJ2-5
TGTGCCAGCAGCTTAGGAGCGCCGGAGACCCAGTACTTC
CASSLGAPETQYF
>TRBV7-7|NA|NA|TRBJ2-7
TGTGCCAGCAGCCCTGGGCAGGGTATACGCGAGCAGTACTTC
CASSPGQGIREQYF
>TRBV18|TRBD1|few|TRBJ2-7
TGTGCCAGCTCACTTGGGACAGGGTCCTACGAGCAGTACTTC
CASSLGTGSYEQYF
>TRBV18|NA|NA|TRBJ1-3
TGTGCCAGCTCACCGACGGGACCCAACGTAAAGTCTGGAAACACCATATATTTT
CASSPTGPNVKSGNTIYF
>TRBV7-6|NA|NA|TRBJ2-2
TGTGCCAGCAGCCTTACACGGAACACCGGGGAGCTGTTTTTT
CASSLTRNTGELFF
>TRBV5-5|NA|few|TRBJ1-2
TGTGCCAGCAGCTTGGAGGGGAAAGATGGCTACACCTTC
CASSLEGKDGYTF
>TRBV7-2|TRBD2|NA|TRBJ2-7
TGTGCCAGCAGCTTAGGCGGGAGCACCAGGGAGCAGTACTTC
CASSLGGSTREQYF
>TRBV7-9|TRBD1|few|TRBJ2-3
TGTGCCAGCAGCTTGGGACAGCCCACAGATACGCAGTATTTT
CASSLGQPTDTQYF
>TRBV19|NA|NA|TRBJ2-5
TGTGCCAGTAGTATAGATGAGGGCGGGACCCAGTACTTC
CASSIDEGGTQYF
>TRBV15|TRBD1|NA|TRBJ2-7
TGTGCCACCAGCAGAGATCGTGGCAGGGGGTTTCCCTACGAGCAGTACTTC
CATSRDRGRGFPYEQYF
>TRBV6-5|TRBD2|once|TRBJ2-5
TGTGCCAGCAGTTACTCGAGGGGAGGGAGGGAGACCCAGTACTTC
CASSYSRGGRETQYF
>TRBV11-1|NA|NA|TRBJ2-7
TGTGCCAGCAGCCTAACAGGGAATAGGAACTACGAGCAGTACTTC
CASSLTGNRNYEQYF
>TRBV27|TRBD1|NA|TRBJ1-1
TGTGCCAGCCGAAGACAGGGGGCGCGCGGCACTGAAGCTTTCTTT
CASRRQGARGTEAFF
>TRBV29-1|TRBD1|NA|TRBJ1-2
TGCAGCGTTGGAATTGGACAGGAGACCTATGGCTACACCTTC
CSVGIGQETYGYTF
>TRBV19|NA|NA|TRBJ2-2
TGTGCCAGTACCCTCCTAATGGGGGTAGCCGGGGAGCTGTTTTTT
CASTLLMGVAGELFF
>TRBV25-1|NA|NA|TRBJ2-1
TGTGCCAGCAGTGTGGTCGGGAGAGGGGATGAGCAGTTCTTC
CASSVVGRGDEQFF
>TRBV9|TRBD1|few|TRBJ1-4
TGTGCCAGCAGCGTGACAGGGATGCCGAATGAAAAACTGTTTTTT
CASSVTGMPNEKLFF
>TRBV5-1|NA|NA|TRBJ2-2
TGCGCCAGCCGATTGGTAGCAGACGACACCGGGGAGCTGTTTTTT
CASRLVADDTGELFF
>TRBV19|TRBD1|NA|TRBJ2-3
TGTGCCAGTAGTGCGGGGACAGGGGGAGCAGATACGCAGTATTTT
CASSAGTGGADTQYF
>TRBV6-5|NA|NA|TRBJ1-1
TGTGCCAGCAGTAAAGGGCGCCAGGTTAACACTGAAGCTTTCTTT
CASSKGRQVNTEAFF
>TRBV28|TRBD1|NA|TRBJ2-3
TGTGCCAGCAGTAAACTCACCGGGACAGGGACAGATACGCAGTATTTT
CASSKLTGTGTDTQYF
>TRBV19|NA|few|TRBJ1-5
TGTGCCAGTCAAGGCCGCCTGGATCAGCCCCAGCATTTT
CASQGRLDQPQHF
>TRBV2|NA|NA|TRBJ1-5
TGTGCCAGCAGTGAATCCTGGGGTAGCAATCAGCCCCAGCATTTT
CASSESWGSNQPQHF
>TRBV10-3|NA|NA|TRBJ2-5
TGTGCCATCAGTTCGGGCCTCGGAGACGGGGAGACCCAGTACTTC
CAISSGLGDGETQYF
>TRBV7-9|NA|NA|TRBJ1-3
TGTGCCAGCAGCTCCGAACCCGGAAACACCATATATTTT
CASSSEPGNTIYF
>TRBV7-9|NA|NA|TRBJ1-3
TGTGCCAGCAGCACCGCAGGGGCTGGAAACACCATATATTTT
CASSTAGAGNTIYF
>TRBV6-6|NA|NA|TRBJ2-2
TGTGCCAGCAGTTACGCGGTTGTGGGGGGCGCGGAGCTGTTTTTT
CASSYAVVGGAELFF
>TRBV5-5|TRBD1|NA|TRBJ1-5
TGTGCCAGCAGCTTGGGCAGGGGGAGCAATCAGCCCCAGCATTTT
CASSLGRGSNQPQHF
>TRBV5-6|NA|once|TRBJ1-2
TGTGCCAGCAGCTTGCAGGGAGGCTATGGCTACACCTTC
CASSLQGGYGYTF
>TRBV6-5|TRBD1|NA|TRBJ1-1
TGTGCCAGCAGTTACTCGAACGCAGGGGGAGGGACTGAAGCTTTCTTT
CASSYSNAGGGTEAFF
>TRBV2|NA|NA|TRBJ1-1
TGTGCCAGCAGTGTACAGGACACTGAAGCTTTCTTT
CASSVQDTEAFF
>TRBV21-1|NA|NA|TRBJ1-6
TGTGCCAGCAGCAAAGAGGAGGAGGGGTTGACACCCCTCCACTTT
CASSKEEEGLTPLHF
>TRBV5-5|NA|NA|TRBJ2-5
TGTGCCAGCAGCTTGGGTACGGAGACAGTCCAAAGGGAGACCCAGTACTTC
CASSLGTETVQRETQYF
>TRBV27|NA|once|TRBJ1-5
TGTGCCAGCAGTCCCCGGCTTGAGCATTATAGCAATCAGCCCCAGCATTTT
CASSPRLEHYSNQPQHF
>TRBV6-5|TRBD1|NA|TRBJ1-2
TGTGCCAGCAGTGGGTTGGGACAGGGGGGCTATGGCTACACCTTC
CASSGLGQGGYGYTF
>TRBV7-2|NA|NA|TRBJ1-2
TGTGCCAGCAGCCCTGACAGAAGGCTGGATGGCTACACCTTC
CASSPDRRLDGYTF
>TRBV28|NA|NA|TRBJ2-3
TGTGCCAGCAGTACCTTTGGGGGACGCTGGGGCGCAGATACGCAGTATTTT
CASSTFGGRWGADTQYF
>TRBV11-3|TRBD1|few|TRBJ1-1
TGTGCCAGCAGCCGGGACAGGGGCGGCACTGAAGCTTTCTTT
CASSRDRGGTEAFF
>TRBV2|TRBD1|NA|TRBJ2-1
TGTGCCAGCAGGGGACTGACAGGGGGCCGATACAATGAGCAGTTCTTC
CASRGLTGGRYNEQFF
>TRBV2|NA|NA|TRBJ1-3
TGTGCCAGCAGTGAAAGGGGTTTGGGCTCTGGAAACACCATATATTTT
CASSERGLGSGNTIYF
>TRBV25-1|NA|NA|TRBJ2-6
TGTGCCAGCAGTTCCCAGAGCTCTGGGGCCAACGTCCTGACTTTC
CASSSQSSGANVLTF
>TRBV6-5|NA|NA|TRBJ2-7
TGTGCCAGCAGCTTGGACAGCTTCTACGAGCAGTACTTC
CASSLDSFYEQYF
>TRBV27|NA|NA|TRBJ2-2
TGTGCCAGCAGTTTATTACTTACCGGGGAGCTGTTTTTT
CASSLLLTGELFF
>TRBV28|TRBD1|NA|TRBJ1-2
TGTGCCGGCAGTTGGGACAGGGAGGATGGCTACACCTTC
CAGSWDREDGYTF
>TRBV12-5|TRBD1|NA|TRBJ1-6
TGTGCTAGTGGCCCCGAGGTAGGGGGCAATTCACCCCTCCACTTT
CASGPEVGGNSPLHF